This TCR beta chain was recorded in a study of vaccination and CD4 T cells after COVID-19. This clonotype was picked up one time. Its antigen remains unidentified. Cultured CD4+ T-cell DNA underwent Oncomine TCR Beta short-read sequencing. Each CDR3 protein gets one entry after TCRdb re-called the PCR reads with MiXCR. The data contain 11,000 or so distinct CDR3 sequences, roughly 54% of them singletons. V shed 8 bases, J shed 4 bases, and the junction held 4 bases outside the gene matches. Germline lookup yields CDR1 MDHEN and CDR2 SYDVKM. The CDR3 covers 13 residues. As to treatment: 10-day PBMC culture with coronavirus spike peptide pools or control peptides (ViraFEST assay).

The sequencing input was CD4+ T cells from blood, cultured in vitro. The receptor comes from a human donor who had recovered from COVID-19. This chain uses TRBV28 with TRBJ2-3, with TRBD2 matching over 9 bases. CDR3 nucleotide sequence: TGTGCCAGCGGCGGGAGGGCCCCAGATACGCAGTATTTT. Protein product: CASGGRAPDTQYF. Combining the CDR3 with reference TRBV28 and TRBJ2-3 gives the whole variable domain DVKVTQSSRYLVKRTGEKVFLECVQDMDHENMFWYRQDPGLGLRLIYFSYDVKMKEKGDIPEGYSVSREKKERFSLILESASTNQTSMYLCASGGRAPDTQYFGPGTRLTVL.